This TCR beta chain was sequenced in a study of T cells after posttransplantation cyclophosphamide. Germline-derived CDR1 and CDR2 are MNHEY and SMNVEV (reference sequence). There are 14 residues in the CDR3. V was shortened by 0 bases and J by 5 bases, with 10 bases between the two germline ends. This clone came up many times. Using immunoSEQ multiplex PCR, the repertoire was profiled, and TCRdb retains in-frame clones only, with some absent. This sample has over 25,000 clones and no singletons, with 2.7% in the ten largest. This receptor was taken from a woman aged 55-69 years in good health, CMV-negative, and a related stem cell transplant donor. J is TRBJ1-1 and V is TRBV27; D not resolved. The sample was PBMCs. The CDR3 loop reads CASSLSRVRTEAFF. DNA of the CDR3: TGTGCCAGCAGTTTATCGCGGGTAAGGACTGAAGCTTTCTTT.